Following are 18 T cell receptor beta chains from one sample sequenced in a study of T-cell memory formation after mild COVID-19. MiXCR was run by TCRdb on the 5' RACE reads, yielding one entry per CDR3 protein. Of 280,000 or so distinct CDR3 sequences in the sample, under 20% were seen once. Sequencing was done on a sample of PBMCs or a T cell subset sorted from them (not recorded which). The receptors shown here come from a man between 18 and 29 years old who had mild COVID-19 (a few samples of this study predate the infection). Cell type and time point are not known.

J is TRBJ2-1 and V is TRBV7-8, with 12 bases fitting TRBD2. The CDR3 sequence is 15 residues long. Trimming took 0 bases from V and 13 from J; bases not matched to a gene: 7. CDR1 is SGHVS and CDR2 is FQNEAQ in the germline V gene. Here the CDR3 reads CASSLASSGGANQFF. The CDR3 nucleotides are TGTGCCAGCAGCTTAGCCTCTAGCGGGGGGGCCAACCAGTTCTTC.

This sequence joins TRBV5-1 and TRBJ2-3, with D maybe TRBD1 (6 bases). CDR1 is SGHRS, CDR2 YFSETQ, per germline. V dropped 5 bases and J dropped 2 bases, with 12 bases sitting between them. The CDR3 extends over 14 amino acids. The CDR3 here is CASRPQGYTDTQYF. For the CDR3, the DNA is TGCGCCAGCAGGCCACAGGGTTACACAGATACGCAGTATTTT.

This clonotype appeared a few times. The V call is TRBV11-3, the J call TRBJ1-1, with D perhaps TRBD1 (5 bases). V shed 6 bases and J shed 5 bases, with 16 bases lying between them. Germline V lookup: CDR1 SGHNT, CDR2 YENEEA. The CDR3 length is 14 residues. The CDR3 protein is CASSSSRGTTEAFF. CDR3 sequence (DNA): TGTGCCAGCAGTTCCTCGCGGGGGACGACTGAAGCTTTCTTT.

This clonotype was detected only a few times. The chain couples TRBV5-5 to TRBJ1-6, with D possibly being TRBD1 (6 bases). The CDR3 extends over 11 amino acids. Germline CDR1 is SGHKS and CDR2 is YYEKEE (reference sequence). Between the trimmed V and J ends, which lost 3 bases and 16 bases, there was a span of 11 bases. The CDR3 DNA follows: TGTGCCAGCAGCTCAGGACAGCCTCTCCACTTT. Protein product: CASSSGQPLHF. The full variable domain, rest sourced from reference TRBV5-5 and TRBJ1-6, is DAGVTQSPTHLIKTRGQQVTLRCSPISGHKSVSWYQQVLGQGPQFIFQYYEKEERGRGNFPDRFSARQFPNYSSELNVNALLLGDSALYLCASSSGQPLHFGNGTRLTVT.

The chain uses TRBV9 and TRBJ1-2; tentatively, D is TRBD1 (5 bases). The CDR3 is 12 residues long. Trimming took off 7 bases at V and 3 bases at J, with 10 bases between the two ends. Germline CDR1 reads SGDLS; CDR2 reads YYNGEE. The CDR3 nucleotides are TGTGCCAGCTCCGGGACCGACTATGGCTACACCTTC. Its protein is CASSGTDYGYTF.

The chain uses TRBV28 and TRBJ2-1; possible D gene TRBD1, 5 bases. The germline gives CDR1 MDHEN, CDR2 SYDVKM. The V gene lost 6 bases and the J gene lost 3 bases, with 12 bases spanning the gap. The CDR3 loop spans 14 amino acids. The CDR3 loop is CASSPGHLYNEQFF. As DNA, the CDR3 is TGTGCCAGCAGCCCCGGACACCTCTACAATGAGCAGTTCTTC.

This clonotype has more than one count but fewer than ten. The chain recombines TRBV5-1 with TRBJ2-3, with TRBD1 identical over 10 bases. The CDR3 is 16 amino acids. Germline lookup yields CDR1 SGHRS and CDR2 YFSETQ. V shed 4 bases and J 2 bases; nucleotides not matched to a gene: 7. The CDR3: CASSVGTGAFTDTQYF. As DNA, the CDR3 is TGCGCCAGCAGCGTAGGGACAGGGGCCTTCACAGATACGCAGTATTTT.

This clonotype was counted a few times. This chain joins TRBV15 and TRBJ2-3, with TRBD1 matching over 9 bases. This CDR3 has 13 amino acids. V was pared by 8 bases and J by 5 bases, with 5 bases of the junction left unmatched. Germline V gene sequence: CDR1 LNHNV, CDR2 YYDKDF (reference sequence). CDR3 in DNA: TGTGCCACCGCGGGACAGGGTCGAGATACGCAGTATTTT. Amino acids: CATAGQGRDTQYF.

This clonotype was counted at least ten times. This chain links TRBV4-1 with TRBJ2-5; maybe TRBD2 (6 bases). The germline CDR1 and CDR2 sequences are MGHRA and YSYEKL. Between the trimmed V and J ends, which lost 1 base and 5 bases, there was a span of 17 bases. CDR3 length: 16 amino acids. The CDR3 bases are TGCGCCAGCAGCCAAGTAGGAGGGAATCCTGGGGAGACCCAGTACTTC. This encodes CASSQVGGNPGETQYF.

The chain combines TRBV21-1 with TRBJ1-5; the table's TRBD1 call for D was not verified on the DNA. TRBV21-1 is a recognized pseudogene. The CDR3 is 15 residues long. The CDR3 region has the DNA TGTGCCAGCATTCTAACAGGGACGGCTCAGAAGCCCCAGCATTTT. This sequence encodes CASILTGTAQKPQHF.

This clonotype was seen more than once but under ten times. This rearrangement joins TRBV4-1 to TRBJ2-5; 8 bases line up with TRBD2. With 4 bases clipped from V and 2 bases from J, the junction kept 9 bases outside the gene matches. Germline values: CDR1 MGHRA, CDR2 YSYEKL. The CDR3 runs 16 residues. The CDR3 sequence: CASSRVLSGMQETQYF. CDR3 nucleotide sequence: TGCGCCAGCAGCCGAGTTCTTAGCGGGATGCAAGAGACCCAGTACTTC.

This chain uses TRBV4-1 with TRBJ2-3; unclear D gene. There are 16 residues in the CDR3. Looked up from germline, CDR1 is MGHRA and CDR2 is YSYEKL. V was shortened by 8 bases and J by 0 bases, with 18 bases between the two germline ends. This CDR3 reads CASRRSGYTSTDTQYF. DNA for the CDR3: TGCGCCAGCCGCCGGTCGGGTTATACTAGCACAGATACGCAGTATTTT.

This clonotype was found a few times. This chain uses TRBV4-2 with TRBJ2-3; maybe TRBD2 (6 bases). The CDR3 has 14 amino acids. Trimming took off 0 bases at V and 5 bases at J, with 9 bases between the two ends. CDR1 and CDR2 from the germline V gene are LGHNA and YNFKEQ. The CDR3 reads CASSQDGGVDTQYF. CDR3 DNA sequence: TGTGCCAGCAGCCAAGACGGGGGTGTAGATACGCAGTATTTT.

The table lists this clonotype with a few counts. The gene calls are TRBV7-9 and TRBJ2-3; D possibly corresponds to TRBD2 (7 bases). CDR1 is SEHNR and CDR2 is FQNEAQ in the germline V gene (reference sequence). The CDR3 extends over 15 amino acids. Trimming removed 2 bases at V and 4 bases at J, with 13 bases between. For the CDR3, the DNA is TGTGCCAGCAGCTTACGGGGGGCGGGATCAGATACGCAGTATTTT. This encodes CASSLRGAGSDTQYF.

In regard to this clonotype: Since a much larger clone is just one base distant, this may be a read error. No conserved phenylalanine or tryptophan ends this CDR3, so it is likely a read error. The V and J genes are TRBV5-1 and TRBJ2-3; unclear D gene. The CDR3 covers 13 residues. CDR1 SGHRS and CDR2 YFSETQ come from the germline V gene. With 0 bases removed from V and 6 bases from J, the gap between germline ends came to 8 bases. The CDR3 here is CASSLGQVDTQYL. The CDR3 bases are TGCGCCAGCAGCTTGGGGCAGGTGGATACGCAGTATCTT.

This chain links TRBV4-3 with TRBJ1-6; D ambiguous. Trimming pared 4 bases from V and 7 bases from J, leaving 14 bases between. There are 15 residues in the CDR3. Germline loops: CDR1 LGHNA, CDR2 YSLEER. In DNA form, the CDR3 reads TGCGCCAGCAGCCCGGATGTGGGTTCCAATTCACCCCTCCACTTT. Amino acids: CASSPDVGSNSPLHF.

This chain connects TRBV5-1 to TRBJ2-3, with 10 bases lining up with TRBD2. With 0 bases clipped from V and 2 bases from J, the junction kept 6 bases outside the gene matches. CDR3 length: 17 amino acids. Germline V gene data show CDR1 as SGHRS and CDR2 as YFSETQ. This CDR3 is CASSLEVAGGLTDTQYF. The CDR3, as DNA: TGCGCCAGCAGCTTGGAAGTAGCGGGGGGACTCACAGATACGCAGTATTTT.

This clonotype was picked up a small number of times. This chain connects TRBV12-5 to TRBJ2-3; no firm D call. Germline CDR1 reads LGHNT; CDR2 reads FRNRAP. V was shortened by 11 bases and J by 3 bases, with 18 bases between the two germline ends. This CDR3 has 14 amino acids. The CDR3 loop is CALQKRDSTDTQYF. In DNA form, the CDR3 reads TGTGCTCTACAAAAAAGGGATAGTACAGATACGCAGTATTTT. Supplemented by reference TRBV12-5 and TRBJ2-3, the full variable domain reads DARVTQTPRHKVTEMGQEVTMRCQPILGHNTVFWYRQTMMQGLELLAYFRNRAPLDDSGMPKDRFSAEMPDATLATLKIQPSEPRDSAVYFCALQKRDSTDTQYFGPGTRLTVL.